The entry that follows covers one TCR beta chain sequence. The PCR was carried out with 60 Vbeta primers and 13 Jbeta primers. Libraries were prepared by immunoSEQ multiplex PCR; TCRdb keeps only in-frame clonotypes and omits some of them. This sample carries about 160,000 clones, with roughly 2% going to the ten biggest clones. This sample was taken from a study of cytomegalovirus exposure and HLA in healthy donors. The sequenced material came from PBMCs. This clonotype was obtained from a man in his thirties or forties in good health and CMV-seronegative.

The CDR3 region has the DNA TGTGCCAGCAGTGACGGGGGGTTGGGAGTCAATCAGCCCCAGCATTTT. Translation gives CASSDGGLGVNQPQHF. The rearrangement uses TRBV6-1 and TRBJ1-5; tentative D call: TRBD1 (5 bases). The V end was cut by 3 bases, the J end by 3 bases, with 15 bases between. The CDR3 is 16 residues long. Germline V gives CDR1 MNHNS, CDR2 SASEGT.